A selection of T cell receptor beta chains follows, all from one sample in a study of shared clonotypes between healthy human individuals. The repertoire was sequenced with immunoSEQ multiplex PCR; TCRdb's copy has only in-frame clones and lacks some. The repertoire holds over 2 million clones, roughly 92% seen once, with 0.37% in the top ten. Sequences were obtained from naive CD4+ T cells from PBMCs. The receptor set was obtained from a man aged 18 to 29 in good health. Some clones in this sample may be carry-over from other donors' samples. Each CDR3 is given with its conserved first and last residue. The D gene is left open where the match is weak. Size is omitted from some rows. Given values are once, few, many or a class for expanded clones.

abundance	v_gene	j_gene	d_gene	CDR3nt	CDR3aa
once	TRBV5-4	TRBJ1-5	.	TGTGCCAGCAGCTTGGCCGGGGGGGATCAGCCCCAGCATTTT	CASSLAGGDQPQHF
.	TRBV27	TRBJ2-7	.	TGTGCCAGCAGTTCCACGGACGGCCTTCAGCAGTACTTC	CASSSTDGLQQYF
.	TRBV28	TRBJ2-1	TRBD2	TGTGCCAGCAGTTCCCCGGGGGGACTAGAGGTGCAGTTCTTC	CASSSPGGLEVQFF
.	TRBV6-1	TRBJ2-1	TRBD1	TGTGCCAGCAGTGCCAACAGGGGGCCTTCCAATGAGCAGTTCTTC	CASSANRGPSNEQFF
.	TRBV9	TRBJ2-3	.	TGTGCCAGCAGCCCCCTGGGCGGCACTAGCACAGATACGCAGTATTTT	CASSPLGGTSTDTQYF
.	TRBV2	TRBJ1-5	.	TGTGCCAGCACCTTTAGGGAGGGGTATCAGCCCCAGCATTTT	CASTFREGYQPQHF
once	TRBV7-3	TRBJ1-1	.	TGTGCCAGCAGCTTAACGGCAGGGAACACTGAAGCTTTCTTT	CASSLTAGNTEAFF
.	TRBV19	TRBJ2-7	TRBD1	TGTGCCAGTAGTTTCGCCGCCGGGACAGGGGGCACCTACGAGCAGTACTTC	CASSFAAGTGGTYEQYF
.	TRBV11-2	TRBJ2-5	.	TGTGCCAGCAGCTTTGGGTACCAAGAGACCCAGTACTTC	CASSFGYQETQYF
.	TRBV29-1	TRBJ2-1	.	TGCAGCGGGGGCACGAGCTCCTACAATGAGCAGTTCTTC	CSGGTSSYNEQFF
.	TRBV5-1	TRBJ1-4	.	TGCGCCAGCAGCTTTACAGGGACCCCAACTAATGAAAAACTGTTTTTT	CASSFTGTPTNEKLFF
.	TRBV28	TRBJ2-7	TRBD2	TGTGCCAGCAACCTACAGGCGGGGGGTGCTAGCGGGAGGGCCCACGAGCAGTACTTC	CASNLQAGGASGRAHEQYF
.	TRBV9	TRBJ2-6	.	TGTGCCAGCAGCCCAAATTTGGGAGATCGGGGGCGGTATACTGGGGCCAACGTCCTGACTTTC	CASSPNLGDRGRYTGANVLTF
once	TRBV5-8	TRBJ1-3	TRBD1	TGTGCCAGCAGCAAGAGGACAGGGGGCTCTGGAAACACCATATATTTT	CASSKRTGGSGNTIYF
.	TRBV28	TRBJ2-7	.	TGTGCCAGCAGTTTCCTAACAACGGACGAGCAGTACTTC	CASSFLTTDEQYF
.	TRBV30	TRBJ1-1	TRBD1	TGTGCCTGGAGTGTACTGGGAGGGGGCGTGAACACTGAAGCTTTCTTT	CAWSVLGGGVNTEAFF
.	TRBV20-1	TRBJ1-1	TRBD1	TGCAGTGCTAGTGACAGGGCCTTCCATTTT	CSASDRAFHF
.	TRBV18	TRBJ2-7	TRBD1	TGTGCCAGCTCACCCCAAGGGACAGGCGAGCAGTACTTC	CASSPQGTGEQYF
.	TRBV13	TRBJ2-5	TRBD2	TGTGCCAGCAGCCTAGGGGGGACTAGCGGGGAGACCCAGTACTTC	CASSLGGTSGETQYF
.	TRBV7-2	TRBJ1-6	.	TGTGCCAGCAGCTTAGTTAACTTCCGGGGTTCACCCCTCCACTTT	CASSLVNFRGSPLHF
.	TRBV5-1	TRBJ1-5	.	TGCGCCAGCAGCTTAGGGGGGCGAAGAGATCAGCCCCAGCATTTT	CASSLGGRRDQPQHF
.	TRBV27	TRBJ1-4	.	TGTGCCAGCAGTTTATTTGTTGGAGCAACTAATGAAAAACTGTTTTTT	CASSLFVGATNEKLFF
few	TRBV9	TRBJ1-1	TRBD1	TGTGCCAGCAGCGGACTATTGGGACAGGGGAACACTGAAGCTTTCTTT	CASSGLLGQGNTEAFF
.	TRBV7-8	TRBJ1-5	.	TGTGCCAGCAGCTTAGGGGTAGCTGGGAATCAGCCCCAGCATTTT	CASSLGVAGNQPQHF
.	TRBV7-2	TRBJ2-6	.	TGTGCCAGCAGCCCCAACCGCTCTGGGGCCAACGTCCTGACTTTC	CASSPNRSGANVLTF
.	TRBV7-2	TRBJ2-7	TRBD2	TGTGCCAGCAGCCATACCGGGACTAAGGGCGAGCAGTACTTC	CASSHTGTKGEQYF
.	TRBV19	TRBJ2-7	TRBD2	TGTGCCAGTAGTATTGGCGGGAGTGTCTACGAGCAGTACTTC	CASSIGGSVYEQYF
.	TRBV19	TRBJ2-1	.	TGTGCCAGTAGTTCCAGGACAGGAGGGAATGAGCAGTTCTTC	CASSSRTGGNEQFF
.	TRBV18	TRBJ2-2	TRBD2	TGTGCCAGCTCATCAACTAGCGGGACCGGGGAGCTGTTTTTT	CASSSTSGTGELFF
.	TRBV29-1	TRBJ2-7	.	TGCAGCGTAAGCCGGGACTCAGGATACGAGCAGTACTTC	CSVSRDSGYEQYF
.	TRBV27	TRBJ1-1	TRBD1	TGTGCCAGCAGGCCCGGGACAGGGCGCCTAAGAGCTGAAGCTTTCTTT	CASRPGTGRLRAEAFF
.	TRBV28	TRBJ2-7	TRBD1	TGTGCCAGCAGTTCTGGCGGACAGGGACAATCCTACGAGCAGTACTTC	CASSSGGQGQSYEQYF
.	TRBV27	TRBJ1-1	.	TGTGCCAGCAGTATCGTCTTGGGACGGCCCAACACTGAAGCTTTCTTT	CASSIVLGRPNTEAFF
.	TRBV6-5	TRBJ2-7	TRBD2	TGTGCCAGTCGCCGGCGGGAGTTGGCCTACGAGCAGTACTTC	CASRRRELAYEQYF